This entry concerns a single TCR beta chain. The sample belongs to a study of blood T cell repertoires in COVID-19. Whole-study context: There were acute and convalescent COVID-19 samples, and they came from the United States, Italy and Spain. Nucleic acid was either cDNA or gDNA, and it came from T cells, B-cell-depleted T cells, or PBMCs.

Germline CDR1 and CDR2: SGHTA and FQGNSA. Unmatched junction bases numbered 9, after V lost 4 bases and J lost 4 bases. The length of the CDR3 is 15 residues. In the original analysis: Reference gene primers were amplified, and this amplification served to estimate nucleated cell counts. Measured with immunoSEQ multiplex PCR; TCRdb has only the in-frame clones, and not every one. That table is the source of V, J and clone size, and D and trimming were worked out from the DNA. The sample includes more than 140,000 clones, about 86% of them seen just once. The gene calls are TRBV7-2 and TRBJ2-7; 8 nucleotides align to TRBD2. The source is a woman aged 55-75 years with acute or convalescent COVID-19. The sample consisted of peripheral blood. Written as DNA, the CDR3 is TGTGCCAGCAGCTCTAGCGGGCAGGGGAGGTACGAGCAGTACTTC. It yields the protein CASSSSGQGRYEQYF.